Each of the 28 T cell receptor beta chains below was sequenced from the same sample in a study of human T cells and chemical hapten exposure (dated by TCRdb to about 2021). The time point label, read with the paper, signifies: patch test 2, 6 weeks after DPC sensitization. The treatment or condition label of this sample denotes: therapeutic diphenylcyclopropenone sensitization with weekly scalp DPC. Receptors were amplified or captured by RACE. The sequencing machine was a NextSeq 500. Clones were called with MiXCR by TCRdb after fastp trimmed the public reads at Q25, and only in-frame beta chains were retained. Merged by CDR3 protein, the rows form single entries marked with the most common genes and DNA. The sample table contains about 80,000 distinct CDR3 sequences; only one count was recorded for 10% to 13% of them. The ten largest clonotypes hold 2% to 2.5% of the sample. Source: whole blood, taken in connection with sensitization to the hapten diphenylcyclopropenone (DPC). These receptors originate from a woman aged 25 to 39 with alopecia areata. Some clones in this sample may be carry-over from other donors' samples.

This clonotype has at least ten counts. This rearrangement joins TRBV5-4 to TRBJ1-4, with a weak D call TRBD1 (5 bases). V lost 4 bases, J lost 6 bases, and 16 bases lay in between. Germline CDR1 and CDR2: SGHNT and YYREEE (reference sequence). The CDR3 is 15 amino acids. This CDR3 reads CASSPTAQGDEKLFF. The CDR3 DNA reads TGTGCCAGCAGCCCCACTGCCCAGGGCGATGAAAAACTGTTTTTT.

This clonotype has ten or more counts. This chain uses TRBV7-2 with TRBJ2-1; TRBD2 matches 9 bases. V lost 6 bases to trimming and J lost 8 bases; unmatched junction nucleotides: 20. Germline V gene lookup returns CDR1 SGHTA and CDR2 FQGNSA. The CDR3 has 18 residues. The CDR3: CASRPFQKVGSGSDEQFF. The DNA for the CDR3 is TGTGCCAGCAGACCATTCCAAAAGGTTGGTAGCGGGAGTGATGAGCAGTTCTTC.

This clonotype was seen a few times. The rearrangement joins TRBV7-2 to TRBJ1-1, with unresolved D. V dropped 1 base and J dropped 10 bases, with 7 bases sitting between them. The CDR3 has 11 amino acids. Per germline, CDR1 SGHTA and CDR2 FQGNSA. This chain's CDR3 is CASSLVGGAFF. The CDR3 DNA follows: TGTGCCAGCAGCTTAGTTGGCGGAGCTTTCTTT.

There are many counts of this clonotype. The CDR3 loop reads CSARQETQYF. DNA for the CDR3: TGCAGCGCGCGACAAGAGACCCAGTACTTC. The V gene is TRBV29-1, the J gene TRBJ2-5; D ambiguous. The CDR3 runs 10 residues. V lost 7 bases and J lost 2, with 5 bases in between. Germline loops: CDR1 SQVTM, CDR2 ANQGSEA. The full variable domain, rest sourced from reference TRBV29-1 and TRBJ2-5, is SAVISQKPSRDICQRGTSLTIQCQVDSQVTMMFWYRQQPGQSLTLIATANQGSEATYESGFVIDKFPISRPNLTFSTLTVSNMSPEDSSIYLCSARQETQYFGPGTRLLVL.

The V gene is TRBV5-1, the J gene TRBJ2-3, with 12 bases identical to TRBD1. The germline V gene encodes CDR1 SGHRS and CDR2 YFSETQ. CDR3 length equals 16 residues. With 3 bases clipped from V and 0 bases from J, the junction kept 2 bases outside the gene matches. CDR3 nucleotides: TGCGCCAGCAGCTGGGACAGGGGGCCTAGCACAGATACGCAGTATTTT. Translated, it gives CASSWDRGPSTDTQYF.

This clonotype has at least ten counts. This chain links TRBV2 with TRBJ1-2, with TRBD1 identical over 9 bases. The CDR3 consists of 18 residues. V shed 9 bases and J 5 bases; nucleotides not matched to a gene: 22. The germline V gene has CDR1 SNHLY and CDR2 FYNNEI. CDR3 in amino acids: CASRLLPGQGPLSYGYTF. CDR3 bases: TGTGCCAGTCGACTATTACCGGGACAGGGTCCCCTGTCTTATGGCTACACCTTC.

This rearrangement joins TRBV7-9 to TRBJ2-7, with a possible D match to TRBD2 (7 bases). CDR3 size: 16 residues. The V and J ends lost 4 bases and 2 bases respectively, with 18 bases between them. CDR1 is SEHNR and CDR2 is FQNEAQ in the germline V gene (reference sequence). CDR3 in amino acids: CASSWTLGRDTYEQYF. CDR3 bases: TGTGCCAGCAGCTGGACTTTGGGGAGGGACACCTACGAGCAGTACTTC.

This clonotype was detected a few times. This chain links TRBV7-2 with TRBJ1-2, with TRBD1 matching over 7 bases. Trimming removed 1 base from V and 4 bases from J; junction bases left unmatched: 9. CDR3 length: 16 amino acids. CDR1 SGHTA and CDR2 FQGNSA come from the germline V gene. The CDR3 is CASSLGTGAQPYGYTF. CDR3 DNA sequence: TGTGCCAGCAGCTTAGGTACAGGGGCCCAACCCTATGGCTACACCTTC.

This clonotype was found many times. V usage is TRBV28 and J usage is TRBJ2-7; TRBD2 might be the D (5 bases). The V end was cut by 6 bases, the J end by 0 bases, with 12 bases between. The CDR3 runs 14 residues. Germline V lookup: CDR1 MDHEN, CDR2 SYDVKM. Written as DNA, the CDR3 is TGTGCCAGCAGACTAGTGTTTCCCTCCTACGAGCAGTACTTC. The encoded protein is CASRLVFPSYEQYF.

This clonotype appeared many times. The chain links TRBV5-1 to TRBJ1-1, with a possible D match to TRBD1 (5 bases). The V end lost 4 bases, the J end lost 3 bases, and 13 bases lay between the germline ends. From germline, CDR1 is SGHRS and CDR2 YFSETQ. This CDR3 spans 14 amino acids. CDR3 in amino acids: CASSIWGGDTEAFF. In DNA, the CDR3 is TGCGCCAGCAGCATCTGGGGGGGAGACACTGAAGCTTTCTTT.

This clonotype has more than one count but fewer than ten. The V call is TRBV23-1, the J call TRBJ2-7; 11 bases line up with TRBD2. TRBV23-1 is an ORF, with its function uncertain. There are 18 residues in the CDR3. The junction had 9 bases not matched to a gene; V was cut back by 0 bases and J by 2 bases. As DNA, the CDR3 is TGCGCCAGCAGTCAATCTGGCTCGACTAGCGGGGCGACCTACGAGCAGTACTTC. Residues: CASSQSGSTSGATYEQYF.

There are many counts of this clonotype. J is TRBJ2-3 and V is TRBV20-1; 10 bases are a match to TRBD2. Germline V gene sequence: CDR1 DFQATT, CDR2 SNEGSKA (reference sequence). The CDR3 extends over 14 amino acids. Unmatched junction bases numbered 4, after V lost 4 bases and J lost 3 bases. CDR3 sequence reads: CSAKAGGPTDTQYF. The CDR3 DNA follows: TGCAGTGCTAAAGCGGGGGGGCCGACAGATACGCAGTATTTT.

The chain uses TRBV2 and TRBJ2-7; no reliable D call. The germline V and J ends were trimmed by 5 bases and 0 bases, with 5 bases remaining between them. This CDR3 contains 12 residues. CDR1 is SNHLY and CDR2 is FYNNEI in the germline V gene. The CDR3 reads CASSPYSYEQYF. In nucleotides, the CDR3 is TGTGCCAGCAGTCCCTACTCCTACGAGCAGTACTTC.

This clonotype was observed many times. An end of the junction differs from the germline gene, which may be a read error. The chain carries TRBV7-7 and TRBJ2-1, with D perhaps matching TRBD1 or TRBD2 (6 bases each). The CDR3 extends over 15 amino acids. Germline V lookup: CDR1 SSHAT, CDR2 FNYEAQ (reference sequence). CDR3 residues: CASSLGGFSNNEQFF. The CDR3, as DNA: TGTGCTAGCAGCTTAGGGGGGTTTTCTAACAATGAGCAGTTCTTC.

This clonotype was found a few times. The chain is built from TRBV27 and TRBJ2-1; 8 bases align to TRBD1. The CDR3 totals 14 residues. CDR1 and CDR2 from the germline V gene are MNHEY and SMNVEV (reference sequence). V shed 10 bases, J shed 4 bases, and the junction held 9 bases outside the gene matches. The DNA of the CDR3 is TGTGCCACCTCCTCCGGGACAGGATACAATGAGCAGTTCTTC. Translation: CATSSGTGYNEQFF.

The chain carries TRBV24-1 and TRBJ2-1, with 9 bases aligning to TRBD2. Germline CDR1 is KGHDR and CDR2 is SFDVKD. There are 15 residues in the CDR3. Trimming cost V 9 bases and J 0 bases; bases outside gene matches: 5. The CDR3 reads CATQYSGSSYNEQFF. The CDR3, as DNA: TGTGCCACCCAGTATAGCGGGAGCTCCTACAATGAGCAGTTCTTC.

The chain recombines TRBV2 with TRBJ2-7; tentative D call: TRBD2 (6 bases). The V gene lost 2 bases and the J gene lost 7 bases, with 12 bases spanning the gap. The CDR3 is 13 amino acids. Germline V gene lookup returns CDR1 SNHLY and CDR2 FYNNEI. The CDR3 loop is CASSESRGFEQYF. In nucleotides, the CDR3 is TGTGCCAGCAGTGAATCCCGGGGGTTTGAGCAGTACTTC.

This clonotype showed up many times. The chain recombines TRBV29-1 with TRBJ2-5; possible D gene TRBD2, 5 bases. CDR1 and CDR2 from the germline V gene are SQVTM and ANQGSEA. Trimming stripped 7 bases from V and 5 bases from J, with 17 bases between. The CDR3 has 13 amino acids. The CDR3 region has the DNA TGCAGCGCAGGCGGAGGCCGGAGCGAGACCCAGTACTTC. It encodes CSAGGGRSETQYF.

The chain carries TRBV5-4 and TRBJ2-2; 7 bases line up with TRBD1. V gave up 2 bases and J gave up 5 bases; unmatched junction bases: 6. Germline V gene data show CDR1 as SGHNT and CDR2 as YYREEE (reference sequence). The CDR3 runs to 15 residues. The CDR3 coding sequence is TGTGCCAGCAGCTTTACAGGGGTGGAGACCGGGGAGCTGTTTTTT. This translates into CASSFTGVETGELFF.

This clonotype has a handful of counts. This chain joins TRBV3-1 and TRBJ1-2, with TRBD1 identical over 10 bases. The CDR3 is 15 amino acids. Germline assignment: CDR1 LGHDT and CDR2 YNNKEL (reference sequence). V gave up 3 bases and J gave up 4 bases; unmatched junction bases: 5. CDR3 DNA: TGTGCCAGCAGCCACCCGACAGGGGGCGGCTATGGCTACACCTTC. Translation gives CASSHPTGGGYGYTF.

The V call is TRBV7-2, the J call TRBJ1-6; D is ambiguous. Trimming shortened V by 3 bases and J by 11 bases, and 11 bases separated the two germline ends. The CDR3 sequence is 13 residues long. In germline, CDR1 is SGHTA, CDR2 FQGNSA. The CDR3 sequence: CASSFPQFTPLHF. The CDR3 DNA reads as TGTGCCAGCAGCTTTCCCCAATTCACACCCCTCCACTTT.

This clonotype was recorded at least ten times. The chain has TRBV30 and TRBJ2-5; the D gene is possibly TRBD1 (5 bases). V was clipped by 3 bases and J by 7 bases, with 21 bases between them. This CDR3 has 15 residues. Germline assignment: CDR1 GTSNPN and CDR2 SVGIG (reference sequence). CDR3 protein: CAWRATVQRSGTQYF. The DNA for the CDR3 is TGTGCCTGGAGGGCGACAGTCCAACGGTCGGGGACCCAGTACTTC.

V is TRBV24-1 and J is TRBJ1-5; D not resolved. The CDR3 has 12 amino acids. Germline CDR1 is KGHDR and CDR2 is SFDVKD. With 4 bases removed from V and 5 bases from J, the gap between germline ends came to 5 bases. The CDR3 region is CATSDPDQPQHF. The CDR3 bases are TGTGCCACCAGTGACCCTGATCAGCCCCAGCATTTT.

This clonotype occurred a few times. V is TRBV3-1 and J is TRBJ1-1; D remains unclear. This CDR3 spans 13 amino acids. V lost 2 bases, J lost 6 bases, and 10 bases lay in between. Germline CDR1 and CDR2: LGHDT and YNNKEL (reference sequence). As DNA, the CDR3 is TGTGCCAGCAGCCAAAGGGTTGGGGCTGAAGCTTTCTTT. It is translated as CASSQRVGAEAFF.

The chain employs TRBV20-1 and TRBJ2-1; D is possibly TRBD1 (6 bases). The CDR3 spans 15 residues. Germline V gene lookup returns CDR1 DFQATT and CDR2 SNEGSKA (reference sequence). V gave up 4 bases and J gave up 0 bases, with 13 bases separating them. The CDR3 bases are TGCAGTGCTACCGGACAGCCCAACTCCTACAATGAGCAGTTCTTC. It is translated as CSATGQPNSYNEQFF.

Many counts were recorded for this clonotype. This CDR3 reads CASSLGVADYTDTQYF. The CDR3 nucleotides are TGTGCCAGCAGCTTGGGGGTCGCGGACTACACAGATACGCAGTATTTT. The V and J genes are TRBV5-5 and TRBJ2-3, with D possibly matching TRBD2 (6 bases). The CDR3 totals 16 residues. Trimming took 0 bases from V and 2 from J, leaving 13 bases between them. Germline V lookup: CDR1 SGHKS, CDR2 YYEKEE (reference sequence).

There are many counts of this clonotype. The chain combines TRBV5-5 with TRBJ2-7; no clear D gene. V was pared by 2 bases and J by 1 base, with 10 bases between. This CDR3 comprises 14 residues. Germline values: CDR1 SGHKS, CDR2 YYEKEE (reference sequence). DNA for the CDR3: TGTGCCAGCAGCTTCGACACCGGATCCTACGAGCAGTACTTC. It is translated as CASSFDTGSYEQYF.

The chain has TRBV2 and TRBJ2-3; 9 nucleotides line up with TRBD1. This CDR3 contains 14 residues. V gave up 5 bases and J gave up 2 bases; unmatched junction bases: 2. Germline CDR1 is SNHLY and CDR2 is FYNNEI. The CDR3 sequence: CASSRDRDTDTQYF. The CDR3 coding sequence is TGTGCCAGCAGTCGGGACAGGGACACAGATACGCAGTATTTT.